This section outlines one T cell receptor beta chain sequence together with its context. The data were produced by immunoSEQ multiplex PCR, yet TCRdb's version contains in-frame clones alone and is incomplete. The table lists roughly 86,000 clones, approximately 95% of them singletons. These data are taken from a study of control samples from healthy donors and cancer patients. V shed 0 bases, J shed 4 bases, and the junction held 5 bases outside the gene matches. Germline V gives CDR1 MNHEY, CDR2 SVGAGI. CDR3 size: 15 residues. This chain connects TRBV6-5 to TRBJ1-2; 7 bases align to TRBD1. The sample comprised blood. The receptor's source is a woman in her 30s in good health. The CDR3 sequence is CASSYSGQGGYGYTF. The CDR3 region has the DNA TGTGCCAGCAGTTACTCGGGGCAGGGGGGCTATGGCTACACCTTC.